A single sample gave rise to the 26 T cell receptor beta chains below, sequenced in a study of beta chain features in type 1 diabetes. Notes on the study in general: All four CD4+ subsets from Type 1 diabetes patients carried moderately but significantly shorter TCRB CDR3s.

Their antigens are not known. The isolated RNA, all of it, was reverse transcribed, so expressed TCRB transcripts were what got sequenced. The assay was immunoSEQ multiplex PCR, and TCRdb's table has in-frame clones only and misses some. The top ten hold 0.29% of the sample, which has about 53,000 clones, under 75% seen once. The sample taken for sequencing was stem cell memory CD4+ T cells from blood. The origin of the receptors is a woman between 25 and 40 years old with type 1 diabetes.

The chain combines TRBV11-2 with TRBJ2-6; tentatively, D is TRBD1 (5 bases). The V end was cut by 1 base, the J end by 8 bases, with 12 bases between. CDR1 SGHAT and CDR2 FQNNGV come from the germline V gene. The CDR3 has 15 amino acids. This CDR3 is CASSLVSQDPNVLTF. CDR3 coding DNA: TGTGCCAGCAGCTTAGTTTCACAGGATCCCAACGTCCTGACTTTC.

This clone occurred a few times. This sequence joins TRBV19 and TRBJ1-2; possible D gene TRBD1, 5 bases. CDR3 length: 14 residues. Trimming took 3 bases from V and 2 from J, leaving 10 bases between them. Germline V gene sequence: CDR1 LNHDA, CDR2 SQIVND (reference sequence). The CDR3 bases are TGTGCCAGTAGTATTACAGGCTCCAACTATGGCTACACCTTC. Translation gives CASSITGSNYGYTF.

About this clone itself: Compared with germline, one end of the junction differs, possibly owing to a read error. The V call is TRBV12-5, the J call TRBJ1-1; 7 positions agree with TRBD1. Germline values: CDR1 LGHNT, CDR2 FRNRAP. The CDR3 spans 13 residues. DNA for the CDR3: TGTGCTAGTGGCCCGACAGGGAACGCTGAAGCTTTCTTT. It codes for CASGPTGNAEAFF.

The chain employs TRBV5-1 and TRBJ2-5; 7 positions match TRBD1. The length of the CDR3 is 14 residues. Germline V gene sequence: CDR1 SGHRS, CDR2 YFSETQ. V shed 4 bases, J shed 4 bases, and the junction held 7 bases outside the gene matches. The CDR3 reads CASSLHGQAETQYF. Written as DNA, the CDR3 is TGCGCCAGCAGCCTCCACGGACAGGCAGAGACCCAGTACTTC.

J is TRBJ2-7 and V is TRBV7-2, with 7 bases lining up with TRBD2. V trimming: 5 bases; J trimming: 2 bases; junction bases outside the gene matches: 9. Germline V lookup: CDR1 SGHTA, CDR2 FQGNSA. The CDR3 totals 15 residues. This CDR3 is CASSILAAATYEQYF. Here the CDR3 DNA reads TGTGCCAGCAGCATCCTAGCGGCTGCTACCTACGAGCAGTACTTC.

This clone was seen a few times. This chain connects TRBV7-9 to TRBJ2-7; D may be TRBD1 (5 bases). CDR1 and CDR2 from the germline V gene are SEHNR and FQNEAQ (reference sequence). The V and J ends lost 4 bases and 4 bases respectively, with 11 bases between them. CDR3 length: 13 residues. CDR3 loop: CASSYSTDYEQYF. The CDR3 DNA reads TGTGCCAGCAGCTACTCGACAGATTACGAGCAGTACTTC.

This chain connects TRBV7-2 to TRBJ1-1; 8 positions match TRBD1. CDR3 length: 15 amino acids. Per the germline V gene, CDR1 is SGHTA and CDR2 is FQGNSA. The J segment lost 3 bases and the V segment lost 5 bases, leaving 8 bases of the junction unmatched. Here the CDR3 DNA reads TGTGCCAGCAGCCAAGAACAGGGGGGACACACTGAAGCTTTCTTT. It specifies CASSQEQGGHTEAFF.

The CDR3 DNA reads TGCGCCAGCAGCCCCTCTTTGTCACCAGGCGCAATGTGGTGGTTCTTC. It specifies CASSPSLSPGAMWWFF. J is TRBJ2-1 and V is TRBV5-1, with D unclear. Germline loops: CDR1 SGHRS, CDR2 YFSETQ. The CDR3 has 16 residues. The V end lost 4 bases, the J end lost 15 bases, and 29 bases lay between the germline ends.

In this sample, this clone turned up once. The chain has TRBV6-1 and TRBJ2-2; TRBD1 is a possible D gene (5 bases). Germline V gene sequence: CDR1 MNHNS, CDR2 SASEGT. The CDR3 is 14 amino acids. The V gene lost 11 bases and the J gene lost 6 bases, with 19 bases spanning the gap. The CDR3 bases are TGTGCCTCCCGGACGTTTTTCAGGGCCGGGGAGCTGTTTTTT. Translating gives CASRTFFRAGELFF.

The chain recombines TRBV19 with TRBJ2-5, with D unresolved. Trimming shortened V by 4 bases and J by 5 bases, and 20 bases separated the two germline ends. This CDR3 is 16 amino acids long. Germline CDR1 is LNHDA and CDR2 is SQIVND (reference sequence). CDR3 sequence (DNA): TGTGCCAGTAGTAGAGCTGTCTATACTTCGATGGAGACCCAGTACTTC. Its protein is CASSRAVYTSMETQYF. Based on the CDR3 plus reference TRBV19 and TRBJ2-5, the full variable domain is DGGITQSPKYLFRKEGQNVTLSCEQNLNHDAMYWYRQDPGQGLRLIYYSQIVNDFQKGDIAEGYSVSREKKESFPLTVTSAQKNPTAFYLCASSRAVYTSMETQYFGPGTRLLVL.

CDR3 nucleotide sequence: TGCGCCAGCAGCTTGGCCCTGGCGGGGGGGAATGAGCAGTTCTTC. Translating gives CASSLALAGGNEQFF. V usage is TRBV5-1 and J usage is TRBJ2-1, with 9 bases fitting TRBD2. Germline V gene lookup returns CDR1 SGHRS and CDR2 YFSETQ. This CDR3 is 15 amino acids long. J gave up 7 bases and V 0 bases, and 5 bases lay outside the gene matches.

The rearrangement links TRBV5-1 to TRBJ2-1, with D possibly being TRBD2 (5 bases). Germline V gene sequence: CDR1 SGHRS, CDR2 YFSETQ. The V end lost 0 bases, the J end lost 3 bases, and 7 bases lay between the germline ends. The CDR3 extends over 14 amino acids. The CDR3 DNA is TGCGCCAGCAGCTTGGGGGGAGTCTACAATGAGCAGTTCTTC. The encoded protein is CASSLGGVYNEQFF.

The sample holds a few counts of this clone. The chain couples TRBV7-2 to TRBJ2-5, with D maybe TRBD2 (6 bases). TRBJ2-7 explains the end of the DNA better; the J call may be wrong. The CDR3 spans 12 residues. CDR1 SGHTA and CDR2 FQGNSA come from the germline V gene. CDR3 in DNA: TGTGCCAGCAGCTTACAGGGAGGCGAGCAGTACTTC. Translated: CASSLQGGEQYF.

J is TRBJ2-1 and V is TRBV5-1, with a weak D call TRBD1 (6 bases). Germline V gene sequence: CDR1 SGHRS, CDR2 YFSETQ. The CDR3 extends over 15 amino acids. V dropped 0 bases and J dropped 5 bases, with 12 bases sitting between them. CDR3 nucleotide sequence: TGCGCCAGCAGCTTGGCGGACAGTATCAACAATGAGCAGTTCTTC. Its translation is CASSLADSINNEQFF.

The CDR3: CASSPFPRDYEQYF. In DNA, the CDR3 is TGTGCCAGTAGTCCATTCCCTCGAGACTACGAGCAGTACTTC. The V call is TRBV19, the J call TRBJ2-7; no clear D. The CDR3 contains 14 residues. V was trimmed by 5 bases and J by 3 bases, leaving 14 bases between them. Per germline, CDR1 LNHDA and CDR2 SQIVND (reference sequence).

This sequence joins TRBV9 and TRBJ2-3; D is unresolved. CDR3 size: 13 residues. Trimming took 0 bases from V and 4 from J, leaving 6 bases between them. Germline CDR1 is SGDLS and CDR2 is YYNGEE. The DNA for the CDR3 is TGTGCCAGCAGCGTAGTCAGTGCAGATACGCAGTATTTT. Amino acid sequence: CASSVVSADTQYF.

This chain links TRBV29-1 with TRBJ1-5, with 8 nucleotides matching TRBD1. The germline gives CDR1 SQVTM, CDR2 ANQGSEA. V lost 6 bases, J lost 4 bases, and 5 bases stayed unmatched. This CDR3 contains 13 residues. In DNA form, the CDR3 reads TGCAGCGTCTTGGACAGGGAGAATCAGCCCCAGCATTTT. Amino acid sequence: CSVLDRENQPQHF.

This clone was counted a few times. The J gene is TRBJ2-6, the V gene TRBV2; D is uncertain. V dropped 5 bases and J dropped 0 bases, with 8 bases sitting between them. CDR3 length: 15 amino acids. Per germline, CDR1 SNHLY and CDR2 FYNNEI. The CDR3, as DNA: TGTGCCAGCAGTTTCAGTGCCTCTGGGGCCAACGTCCTGACTTTC. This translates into CASSFSASGANVLTF.

The CDR3: CASSASDRGVYNEQFF. The CDR3 region has the DNA TGCGCCAGCAGCGCCTCGGACAGGGGAGTCTACAATGAGCAGTTCTTC. The rearrangement uses TRBV4-1 and TRBJ2-1; 9 bases fit TRBD1. This CDR3 spans 16 amino acids. From germline, CDR1 is MGHRA and CDR2 YSYEKL. Trimming removed 5 bases from V and 3 bases from J; junction bases left unmatched: 8.

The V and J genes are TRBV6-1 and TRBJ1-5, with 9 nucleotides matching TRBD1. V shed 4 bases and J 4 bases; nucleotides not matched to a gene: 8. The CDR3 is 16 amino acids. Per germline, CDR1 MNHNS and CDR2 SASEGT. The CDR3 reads CASSAPRTGANQPQHF. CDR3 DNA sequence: TGTGCCAGCAGTGCCCCAAGGACAGGGGCTAATCAGCCCCAGCATTTT.

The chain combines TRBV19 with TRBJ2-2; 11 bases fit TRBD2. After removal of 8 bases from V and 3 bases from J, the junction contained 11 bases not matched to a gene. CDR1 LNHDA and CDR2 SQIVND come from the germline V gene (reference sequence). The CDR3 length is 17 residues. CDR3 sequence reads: CASATGTSGIYTGELFF. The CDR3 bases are TGTGCCAGTGCTACCGGGACTAGCGGAATCTACACCGGGGAGCTGTTTTTT.

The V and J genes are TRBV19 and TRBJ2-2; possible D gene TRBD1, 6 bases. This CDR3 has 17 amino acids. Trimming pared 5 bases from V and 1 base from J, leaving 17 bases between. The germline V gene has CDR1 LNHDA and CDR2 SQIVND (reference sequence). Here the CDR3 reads CASSSQGPVGNTGELFF. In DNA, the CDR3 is TGTGCCAGTAGTTCGCAGGGGCCCGTTGGGAACACCGGGGAGCTGTTTTTT. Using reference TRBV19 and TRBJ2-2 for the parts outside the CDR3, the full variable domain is DGGITQSPKYLFRKEGQNVTLSCEQNLNHDAMYWYRQDPGQGLRLIYYSQIVNDFQKGDIAEGYSVSREKKESFPLTVTSAQKNPTAFYLCASSSQGPVGNTGELFFGEGSRLTVL.

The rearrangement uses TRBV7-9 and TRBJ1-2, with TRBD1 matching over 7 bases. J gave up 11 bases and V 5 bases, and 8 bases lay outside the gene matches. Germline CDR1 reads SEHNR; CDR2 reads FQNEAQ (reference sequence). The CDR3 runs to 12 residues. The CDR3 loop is CASSLGDSLYTF. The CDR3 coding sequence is TGTGCCAGCAGCCTGGGGGACAGTTTGTACACCTTC.

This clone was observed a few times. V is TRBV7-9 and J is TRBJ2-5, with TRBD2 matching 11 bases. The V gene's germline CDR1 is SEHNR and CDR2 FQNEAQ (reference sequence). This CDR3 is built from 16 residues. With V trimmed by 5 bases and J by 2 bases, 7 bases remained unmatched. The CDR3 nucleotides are TGTGCCAGCAGCCCTCGGACTAGCGGGCTACAAGAGACCCAGTACTTC. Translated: CASSPRTSGLQETQYF.

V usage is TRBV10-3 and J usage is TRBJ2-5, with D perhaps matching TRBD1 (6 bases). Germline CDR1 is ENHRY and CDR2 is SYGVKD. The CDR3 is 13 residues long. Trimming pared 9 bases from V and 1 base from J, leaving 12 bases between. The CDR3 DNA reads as TGTGCCATTAGAGGACAGCCCCAAGAGACCCAGTACTTC. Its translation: CAIRGQPQETQYF.

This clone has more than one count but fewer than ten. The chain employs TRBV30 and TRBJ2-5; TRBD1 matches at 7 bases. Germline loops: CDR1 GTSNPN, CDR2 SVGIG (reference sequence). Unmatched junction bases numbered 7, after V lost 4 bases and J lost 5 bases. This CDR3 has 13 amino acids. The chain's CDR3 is CAWNPTGKETQYF. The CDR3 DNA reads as TGTGCCTGGAACCCGACAGGGAAGGAGACCCAGTACTTC.